Presented here are 14 T cell receptor beta chains from one specimen sequenced in a study of CD8 T cells in Susac syndrome. Random hexamers were used to reverse transcribe an amount of about 0.5 to 1 ug RNA. In TCRdb, the immunoSEQ multiplex PCR reads were re-called with MiXCR into one record per CDR3 protein. The table lists some 300,000 distinct CDR3 sequences, around 84% of them singletons. Source material: CD8+ T cells from PBMCs. The receptors here all came from a human donor with multiple sclerosis.

The chain carries TRBV27 and TRBJ2-7; perhaps TRBD1 as D (6 bases). Trimming shortened V by 2 bases and J by 5 bases, and 25 bases separated the two germline ends. The CDR3 loop spans 18 amino acids. The germline V gene has CDR1 MNHEY and CDR2 SMNVEV (reference sequence). The DNA for the CDR3 is TGTGCCAGCAGTTTAAGGCCCTCCTACTTGACAGGTCCCGACGAGCAGTACTTC. This translates into CASSLRPSYLTGPDEQYF.

This chain connects TRBV7-9 to TRBJ2-3; TRBD2 matches at 10 bases. The V segment lost 4 bases and the J segment 0 bases; nucleotides outside the gene matches: 7. Germline V gene data show CDR1 as SEHNR and CDR2 as FQNEAQ (reference sequence). The CDR3 totals 17 residues. This CDR3 is CASSSRSGRPSTDTQYF. DNA of the CDR3: TGTGCCAGCAGCTCACGTAGCGGGAGGCCAAGCACAGATACGCAGTATTTT. Full variable domain (outside the CDR3, taken from reference TRBV7-9 and TRBJ2-3): DTGVSQNPRHKITKRGQNVTFRCDPISEHNRLYWYRQTLGQGPEFLTYFQNEAQLEKSRLLSDRFSAERPKGSFSTLEIQRTEQGDSAMYLCASSSRSGRPSTDTQYFGPGTRLTVL.

V usage is TRBV5-4 and J usage is TRBJ1-6; D unclear. Trimming stripped 3 bases from V and 7 bases from J, with 17 bases between. Per the germline V gene, CDR1 is SGHNT and CDR2 is YYREEE (reference sequence). CDR3 length equals 16 residues. As DNA, the CDR3 is TGTGCCAGCAGCTGGAAGCGGGAGGACGGGAATTCACCCCTCCACTTT. This gives the protein CASSWKREDGNSPLHF. Full variable domain (outside the CDR3, taken from reference TRBV5-4 and TRBJ1-6): ETGVTQSPTHLIKTRGQQVTLRCSSQSGHNTVSWYQQALGQGPQFIFQYYREEENGRGNFPPRFSGLQFPNYSSELNVNALELDDSALYLCASSWKREDGNSPLHFGNGTRLTVT.

The V and J genes are TRBV5-1 and TRBJ2-3; D uncertain. Germline lookup yields CDR1 SGHRS and CDR2 YFSETQ. V was clipped by 5 bases and J by 0 bases, with 10 bases between them. The CDR3 length is 14 residues. The CDR3 is CASRAGWSTDTQYF. CDR3 in DNA: TGCGCCAGCAGGGCAGGCTGGAGCACAGATACGCAGTATTTT.

The chain carries TRBV9 and TRBJ2-3, with D hard to call. Between the trimmed V and J ends, which lost 0 bases and 6 bases, there was a span of 5 bases. The CDR3 length is 12 residues. Germline assignment: CDR1 SGDLS and CDR2 YYNGEE. CDR3 region: CASSVAQDTQYF. Here the CDR3 DNA reads TGTGCCAGCAGCGTAGCACAGGATACGCAGTATTTT.

Written as DNA, the CDR3 is TGTGCCAGCCCTGGGCTGGTCCAAGAGACCCAGTACTTC. Translating it yields CASPGLVQETQYF. J is TRBJ2-5 and V is TRBV2; D is unresolved. The germline gives CDR1 SNHLY, CDR2 FYNNEI. There are 13 residues in the CDR3. Trimming stripped 8 bases from V and 1 base from J, with 11 bases between.

V usage is TRBV11-2 and J usage is TRBJ1-6, with D hard to call. This CDR3 is 14 amino acids long. Between the trimmed V and J ends, which lost 7 bases and 7 bases, there was a span of 14 bases. Germline V gene data show CDR1 as SGHAT and CDR2 as FQNNGV. CDR3 amino acids: CASTGVWANSPLHF. CDR3 bases: TGTGCCAGCACCGGGGTTTGGGCCAATTCACCCCTCCACTTT. Combining the CDR3 with reference TRBV11-2 and TRBJ1-6 gives the whole variable domain EAGVAQSPRYKIIEKRQSVAFWCNPISGHATLYWYQQILGQGPKLLIQFQNNGVVDDSQLPKDRFSAERLKGVDSTLKIQPAKLEDSAVYLCASTGVWANSPLHFGNGTRLTVT.

The rearrangement joins TRBV9 to TRBJ1-5; D gene unclear. V was trimmed by 2 bases and J by 3 bases, leaving 9 bases between them. The CDR3 length is 14 residues. CDR1 is SGDLS, CDR2 YYNGEE, per germline. The CDR3 spells CASSVGPANQPQHF. In DNA, the CDR3 is TGTGCCAGCAGCGTGGGTCCGGCCAATCAGCCCCAGCATTTT.

This clonotype was seen only once. The chain is built from TRBV12-3 or TRBV12-4 and TRBJ2-3; the D is unclear. V was clipped by 3 bases and J by 6 bases, with 13 bases between them. This CDR3 is built from 14 residues. CDR3 in DNA: TGTGCCAGCAGTTTGGTGGCGTTGGCCGATACGCAGTATTTT. This gives the protein CASSLVALADTQYF.

The chain uses TRBV29-1 and TRBJ2-7; D remains unclear. Germline CDR1 reads SQVTM; CDR2 reads ANQGSEA. The length of the CDR3 is 11 residues. V lost 6 bases and J 5 bases, leaving 11 bases between the germline ends. CDR3 nucleotides: TGCAGCGTGTCAGGTCCCCACGAGCAGTACTTC. Translated, it gives CSVSGPHEQYF.

V usage is TRBV29-1 and J usage is TRBJ2-7, with TRBD2 identical over 8 bases. Germline V CDR1 and CDR2: SQVTM, ANQGSEA. Unmatched junction bases numbered 12, after V lost 7 bases and J lost 4 bases. The CDR3 is 14 amino acids. CDR3 loop: CSAARREAVYEQYF. DNA of the CDR3: TGCAGCGCTGCGCGGCGGGAGGCCGTTTACGAGCAGTACTTC.

This clonotype was detected only a few times. V and J are TRBV6-1 and TRBJ2-1; TRBD1 agrees at 9 bases. This CDR3 comprises 15 residues. CDR1 is MNHNS, CDR2 SASEGT, per germline. V was pared by 7 bases and J by 6 bases, with 10 bases of the junction left unmatched. The CDR3 DNA reads TGTGCCAGCACCGGCCGGGACAGGGTCACCAATGAGCAGTTCTTC. The encoded protein is CASTGRDRVTNEQFF.

Concerning this clonotype: In this CDR3 the conserved last residue, phenylalanine or tryptophan, is missing, so a read error is likely. The V gene is TRBV4-1, the J gene TRBJ2-7; 9 positions agree with TRBD1. The CDR3 consists of 14 residues. Losses at the gene ends were 6 bases for V and 2 bases for J; bases not matched to a gene: 5. Germline V gene data show CDR1 as MGHRA and CDR2 as YSYEKL. CDR3 sequence: CASSYRQGAYEQYL. CDR3 nucleotides: TGCGCCAGCAGTTACAGACAGGGGGCCTACGAGCAGTACCTC.

This clonotype was recorded a few times. CDR3 nucleotides: TGTGCCAGCAGCCCCCGGGACCGAAACTACGAGCAGTACTTC. Amino acid sequence: CASSPRDRNYEQYF. The rearrangement links TRBV9 to TRBJ2-7; D might be TRBD1 or TRBD2, each matching 5 bases. The germline V gene encodes CDR1 SGDLS and CDR2 YYNGEE. The CDR3 has 14 residues. Trimming shortened V by 4 bases and J by 3 bases, and 14 bases separated the two germline ends.